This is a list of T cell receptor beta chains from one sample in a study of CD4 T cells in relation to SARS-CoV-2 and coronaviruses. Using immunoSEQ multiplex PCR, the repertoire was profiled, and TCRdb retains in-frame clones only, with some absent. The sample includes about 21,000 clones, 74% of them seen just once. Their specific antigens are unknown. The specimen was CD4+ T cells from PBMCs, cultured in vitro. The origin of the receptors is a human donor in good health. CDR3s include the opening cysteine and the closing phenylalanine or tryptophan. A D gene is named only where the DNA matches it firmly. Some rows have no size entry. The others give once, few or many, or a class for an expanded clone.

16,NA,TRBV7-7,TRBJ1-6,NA,TGTGCCAGCAGCTTGACCCGACAGAAGCATAATTCACCCCTCCACTTT,CASSLTRQKHNSPLHF
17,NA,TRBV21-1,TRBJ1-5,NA,TGTGCCAGCAGAGGGGGCTCGGAGTGGTATAGCAATCAGCCCCAGCATTTT,CASRGGSEWYSNQPQHF
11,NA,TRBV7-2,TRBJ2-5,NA,TGTGCCAGCAGCTTTAGGGAGACCCAGTACTTC,CASSFRETQYF
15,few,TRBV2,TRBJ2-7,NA,TGTGCCAGCAGTGAAGCGCGGAGGGGCTCCTACGAGCAGTACTTC,CASSEARRGSYEQYF
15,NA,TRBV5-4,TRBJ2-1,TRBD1,TGTGCCAGCAGCCAGGGACAGGGTATAAGCGATGAGCAGTTCTTC,CASSQGQGISDEQFF
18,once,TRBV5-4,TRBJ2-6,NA,TGTGCCAGCAGCTTGGGCCATACAGCGGTCTCTGGGGCCAACGTCCTGACTTTC,CASSLGHTAVSGANVLTF
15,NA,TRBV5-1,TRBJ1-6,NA,TGCGCCAGCAGTTTTGGGCGCTCCTATAATTCACCCCTCCACTTT,CASSFGRSYNSPLHF
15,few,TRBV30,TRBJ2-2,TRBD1,TGTGCCTGGAGGCAGAGGGACAGGGCCACCGGGGAGCTGTTTTTT,CAWRQRDRATGELFF
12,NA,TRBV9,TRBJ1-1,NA,TGTGCCAGCAGCGTAGGACGGGAGGAAGCTTTCTTT,CASSVGREEAFF
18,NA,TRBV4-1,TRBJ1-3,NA,TGCGCCAGCAGCCGAATCGCCGGGGGGGGCGACTCTGGAAACACCATATATTTT,CASSRIAGGGDSGNTIYF
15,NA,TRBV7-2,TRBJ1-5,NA,TGTGCCAGCAGCTTAGTAGAGGGAGCGGGTCAGCCCCAGCATTTT,CASSLVEGAGQPQHF
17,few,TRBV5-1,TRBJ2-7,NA,TGCGCCAGCAGCTTGATGAGAATGTCAGGAGGCTCCTACGAGCAGTACTTC,CASSLMRMSGGSYEQYF
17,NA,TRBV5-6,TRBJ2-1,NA,TGTGCCAGCATCTTAATCGGGTCACGTACAGGTGGACATGAGCAGTTCTTC,CASILIGSRTGGHEQFF
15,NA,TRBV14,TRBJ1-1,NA,TGTGCCAGCAGCCAAGATTGGTGGCAGTTCACTGAAGCTTTCTTT,CASSQDWWQFTEAFF
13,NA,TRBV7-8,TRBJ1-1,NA,TGTGCCAGCAGCTTAGACAGCAACACTGAAGCTTTCTTT,CASSLDSNTEAFF
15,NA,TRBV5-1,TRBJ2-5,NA,TGCGCCAGCAGCTTGAGGGGGTACTATGAAGAGACCCAGTACTTC,CASSLRGYYEETQYF
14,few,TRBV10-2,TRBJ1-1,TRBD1,TGCGCCAGCAGGTTGGACAGGCCAAACACTGAAGCTTTCTTT,CASRLDRPNTEAFF
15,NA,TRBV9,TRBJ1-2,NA,TGTGCCAGCAGCGCCCTAGGGACGGGGAACTATGGCTACACCTTC,CASSALGTGNYGYTF
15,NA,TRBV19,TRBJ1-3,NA,TGTGCCAGTAGTATAGGTACCAGCTCTGGAAACACCATATATTTT,CASSIGTSSGNTIYF
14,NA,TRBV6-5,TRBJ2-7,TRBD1,TGTGCCAGCAGTTACGACCGGACAGGTAACGAGCAGTACTTC,CASSYDRTGNEQYF
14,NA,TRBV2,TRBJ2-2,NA,TGTGCCAGCAGTGTCTTAGGGAACACCGGGGAGCTGTTTTTT,CASSVLGNTGELFF
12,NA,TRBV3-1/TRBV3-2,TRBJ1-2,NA,TGTGCCAGCAGCCAACCCCCCTTTGGCTACACCTTC,CASSQPPFGYTF
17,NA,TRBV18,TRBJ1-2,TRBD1,TGTGCCAGCTCACCAGGGCGGCCGGGACAGGGTAACTATGGCTACACCTTC,CASSPGRPGQGNYGYTF
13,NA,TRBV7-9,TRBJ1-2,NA,TGTGCCAGCAGCTTCAGGGCTGGTGACGGCTACACCTTC,CASSFRAGDGYTF
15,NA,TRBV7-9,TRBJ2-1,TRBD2,TGTGCCAGCAGCCTTAGCGGGAGCCATAACAATGAGCAGTTCTTC,CASSLSGSHNNEQFF
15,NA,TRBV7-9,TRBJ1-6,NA,TGTGCCAGCAGCTTATTGGGTGAGGGGAATTCACCCCTCCACTTT,CASSLLGEGNSPLHF
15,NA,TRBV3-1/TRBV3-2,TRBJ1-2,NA,TGTGCCAGCAGCTCCTGGAACCCCCCCCGCCGGGGCTACACCTTC,CASSSWNPPRRGYTF
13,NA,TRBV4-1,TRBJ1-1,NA,TGCGCCAGCAGCCAAGTTGGGCGGGCTGAAGCTTTCTTT,CASSQVGRAEAFF
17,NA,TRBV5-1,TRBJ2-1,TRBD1,TGCGCCAGCAGCTTTATGGGAGTTCAGGGGGTTTACAATGAGCAGTTCTTC,CASSFMGVQGVYNEQFF
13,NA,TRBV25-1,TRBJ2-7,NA,TGTGCCAGCAGTGATGGCAAGGCCTACGAGCAGTACTTC,CASSDGKAYEQYF
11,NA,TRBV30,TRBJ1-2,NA,TGTGCCTGGAGTGTAAACTATGGCTACACCTTC,CAWSVNYGYTF
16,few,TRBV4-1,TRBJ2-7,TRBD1,TGCGCCAGCAGCCGCACGATCGGACAGGGTGCCTACGAGCAGTACTTC,CASSRTIGQGAYEQYF
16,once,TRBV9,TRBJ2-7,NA,TGTGCCAGCAGCGTCCTAGGGGGAGCCCCCTCCTACGAGCAGTACTTC,CASSVLGGAPSYEQYF
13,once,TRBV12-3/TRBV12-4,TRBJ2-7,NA,TGTGCCAGCAGGAGGGGGACGGCACCCGAGCAGTACTTC,CASRRGTAPEQYF
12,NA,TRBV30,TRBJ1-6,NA,TGTGCCTGGAGTGCGTATAATTCACCCCTCCACTTT,CAWSAYNSPLHF
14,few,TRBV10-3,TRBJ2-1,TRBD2,TGTGCCATCAGTGAAGCGACTAGCAACAATGAGCAGTTCTTC,CAISEATSNNEQFF
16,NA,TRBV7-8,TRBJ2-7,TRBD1,TGTGCCAGCAGCTTGGGGACAGGGATCGGGGACTACGAGCAGTACTTC,CASSLGTGIGDYEQYF
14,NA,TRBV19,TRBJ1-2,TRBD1,TGTGCCAGTAAATCACCGGGACAGGGAGCCGGCTACACCTTC,CASKSPGQGAGYTF
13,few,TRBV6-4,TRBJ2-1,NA,TGTGCCAGCAGTCCAACCGACTTCAATGAGCAGTTCTTC,CASSPTDFNEQFF
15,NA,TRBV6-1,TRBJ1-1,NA,TGTGCCAGCAGTGATATTTGGGATGAGCACACTGAAGCTTTCTTT,CASSDIWDEHTEAFF
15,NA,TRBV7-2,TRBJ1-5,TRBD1,TGTGCCAGCAATACAGGGGGCCATAGCAATCAGCCCCAGCATTTT,CASNTGGHSNQPQHF
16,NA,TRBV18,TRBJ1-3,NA,TGTGCCAGCTCACCCCCCGGGCTCTACTCTGGAAACACCATATATTTT,CASSPPGLYSGNTIYF
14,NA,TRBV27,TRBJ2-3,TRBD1,TGTGCCAGCAGTTTATTGGACAGGGCAAATACGCAGTATTTT,CASSLLDRANTQYF
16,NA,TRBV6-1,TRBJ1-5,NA,TGTGCCAGCAGTGAAATCTTGGGGGCACAATCTCAGCCCCAGCATTTT,CASSEILGAQSQPQHF